Listed below are T cell receptor beta chains from one sample, sequenced in a study of Ad26.COV2.S vaccination and SARS-CoV-2 variants. Using immunoSEQ multiplex PCR, the repertoire was profiled, and TCRdb retains in-frame clones only, with some absent. Of roughly 500,000 clones in the sample, around nine tenths were seen once. Sequenced material: peripheral blood, taken in a trial of Ad26.COV2.S vaccine versus placebo. Every receptor here comes from a person between 18 and 60 years old who received the Ad26.COV2.S COVID-19 vaccine or a placebo. Both conserved end residues are part of each CDR3. D genes are given only for firm matches. Expanded clones get a size class; other rows say once, few or many, or leave the size out.

j_gene | d_gene | abundance | v_gene | len | CDR3aa | CDR3nt
TRBJ2-3 | . | . | TRBV6-2/TRBV6-3 | 17 | CASSYFSRTVGTDTQYF | TGTGCCAGCAGTTACTTCTCCCGGACAGTGGGCACAGATACGCAGTATTTT
TRBJ1-5 | . | . | TRBV15 | 14 | CATSPGGRDQPQHF | TGTGCCACCAGCCCCGGGGGGAGGGATCAGCCCCAGCATTTT
TRBJ2-5 | TRBD1 | . | TRBV18 | 15 | CASSPKTGGRETQYF | TGTGCCAGCTCACCGAAGACAGGGGGCAGGGAGACCCAGTACTTC
TRBJ1-1 | . | once | TRBV2 | 13 | CASRSDLNTEAFF | TGTGCCAGCAGGTCCGACCTAAACACTGAAGCTTTCTTT
TRBJ1-2 | . | . | TRBV6-1 | 14 | CASSEAWVFYGYTF | TGTGCCAGCAGTGAAGCTTGGGTTTTCTATGGCTACACCTTC
TRBJ2-1 | . | few | TRBV6-2/TRBV6-3 | 17 | CASSATFSSAEGDEQFF | TGTGCCAGCAGCGCCACATTCAGTAGCGCCGAGGGGGATGAGCAGTTCTTC
TRBJ2-7 | TRBD2 | once | TRBV5-1 | 13 | CASSGTSAYEQYF | TGCGCCAGCAGCGGGACTAGCGCGTACGAGCAGTACTTC
TRBJ1-4 | . | . | TRBV3-1/TRBV3-2 | 16 | CASSQRGGSWREKLFF | TGTGCCAGCAGCCAGAGGGGCGGTTCCTGGCGTGAAAAACTGTTTTTT
TRBJ2-1 | . | . | TRBV7-8 | 14 | CASSSRVLSNEQFF | TGTGCCAGCAGCTCGAGGGTACTTTCTAATGAGCAGTTCTTC
TRBJ2-1 | TRBD2 | . | TRBV7-9 | 14 | CASGGTSGNNEQFF | TGTGCCAGCGGGGGGACTAGCGGAAACAATGAGCAGTTCTTC
TRBJ2-3 | TRBD2 | . | TRBV4-2 | 16 | CASSSKREGFTDTQYF | TGTGCCAGCAGCTCAAAGCGGGAGGGTTTCACAGATACGCAGTATTTT
TRBJ2-7 | . | . | TRBV11-2 | 15 | CASSFGERLGDEQYF | TGTGCCAGCAGCTTTGGTGAGCGCCTGGGCGACGAGCAGTACTTC
TRBJ2-1 | . | few | TRBV25-1 | 16 | CASSGVKGVNYNEQFF | TGTGCCAGCAGTGGAGTTAAGGGGGTAAACTACAATGAGCAGTTCTTC
TRBJ1-4 | TRBD1 | . | TRBV5-1 | 15 | CASSRTGGAYEKLFF | TGCGCCAGCAGTCGAACAGGGGGCGCTTACGAAAAACTGTTTTTT
TRBJ2-1 | TRBD1 | . | TRBV19 | 14 | CASSLWTGGDEQFF | TGTGCCAGTAGTCTATGGACAGGGGGGGATGAGCAGTTCTTC
TRBJ2-2 | . | . | TRBV9 | 15 | CASSVLPDGSGELFF | TGTGCCAGCAGCGTTCTTCCTGATGGATCCGGGGAGCTGTTTTTT
TRBJ2-2 | . | . | TRBV9 | 15 | CASSVARQTTGELFF | TGTGCCAGCAGCGTAGCTCGACAAACCACCGGGGAGCTGTTTTTT
TRBJ2-5 | . | few | TRBV14 | 15 | CASSQDGRWGETQYF | TGTGCCAGCAGCCAAGATGGTAGATGGGGAGAGACCCAGTACTTC
TRBJ2-7 | . | . | TRBV28 | 11 | CATHSSYEQYF | TGTGCCACTCATTCATCCTACGAGCAGTACTTC
TRBJ1-2 | . | . | TRBV27 | 14 | CASSRAPVGYGYTF | TGTGCCAGCTCCAGGGCTCCGGTGGGCTATGGCTACACCTTC
TRBJ1-3 | . | once | TRBV29-1 | 14 | CSVEERAGGNTIYF | TGCAGCGTTGAAGAGAGGGCAGGTGGAAACACCATATATTTT
TRBJ2-7 | . | . | TRBV19 | 15 | CASSIGAAPLREQYF | TGTGCCAGTAGTATAGGGGCCGCCCCACTGAGGGAGCAGTACTTC
TRBJ1-1 | . | . | TRBV19 | 13 | CASSIRTNTEAFF | TGTGCCAGTAGTATACGGACGAACACTGAAGCTTTCTTT
TRBJ2-5 | TRBD2 | . | TRBV25-1 | 14 | CASSEWREKETQYF | TGTGCCAGCAGTGAATGGCGGGAGAAGGAGACCCAGTACTTC
TRBJ2-3 | . | . | TRBV5-4 | 15 | CASSSTGLRTDTQYF | TGTGCCAGCAGCTCTACGGGACTGAGGACAGATACGCAGTATTTT
TRBJ1-4 | . | . | TRBV9 | 15 | CASSLGGRAGEKLFF | TGTGCCAGCAGCCTGGGGGGCAGGGCGGGTGAAAAACTGTTTTTT
TRBJ1-5 | . | once | TRBV7-2 | 16 | CASSLETEGRNQPQHF | TGTGCCAGCAGCTTAGAAACAGAGGGCCGCAATCAGCCCCAGCATTTT
TRBJ2-7 | TRBD1 | . | TRBV6-9 | 14 | CASSSGTGGIEQYF | TGTGCCAGCAGTTCTGGGACAGGGGGGATAGAGCAGTACTTC
TRBJ2-1 | . | once | TRBV19 | 15 | CATKLDGGTYNEQFF | TGTGCCACCAAACTCGACGGAGGCACCTACAATGAGCAGTTCTTC
TRBJ2-3 | TRBD1 | . | TRBV9 | 16 | CASSPTGTGGRDTQYF | TGTGCCAGCAGCCCAACCGGGACAGGGGGCAGAGATACGCAGTATTTT
TRBJ2-7 | TRBD1 | . | TRBV19 | 13 | CASRNRGTYEQYF | TGTGCCAGTAGAAACAGGGGAACCTACGAGCAGTACTTC
TRBJ2-7 | . | few | TRBV2 | 14 | CASSGGVSRGVQYF | TGTGCCAGCAGTGGAGGGGTTAGTAGGGGAGTGCAGTACTTC
TRBJ2-6 | . | . | TRBV9 | 17 | CASSARFGNSGANVLTF | TGTGCCAGCAGCGCCCGGTTTGGCAACTCTGGGGCCAACGTCCTGACTTTC
TRBJ1-5 | . | . | TRBV18 | 16 | CASSPTVLGGNQPQHF | TGTGCCAGCTCACCGACCGTACTCGGTGGCAATCAGCCCCAGCATTTT
TRBJ1-2 | TRBD1 | . | TRBV6-5 | 13 | CASSYDRERGYTF | TGTGCCAGCAGTTACGACAGGGAACGAGGCTACACCTTC
TRBJ1-1 | . | . | TRBV12-1 | 12 | CASKMENTEAFF | TGTGCCTCCAAAATGGAGAACACTGAAGCTTTCTTT
TRBJ2-1 | TRBD2 | . | TRBV15 | 17 | CATSRGPIGGRMNEQFF | TGTGCCACCAGCAGAGGCCCCATCGGCGGGAGAATGAATGAGCAGTTCTTC
TRBJ2-2 | . | . | TRBV11-2 | 13 | CATSFLNTGELFF | TGTGCCACCTCCTTCCTAAACACCGGGGAGCTGTTTTTT
TRBJ2-3 | . | . | TRBV6-6 | 14 | CASSYSGSADTQYF | TGTGCCAGCAGTTACTCGGGATCGGCAGATACGCAGTATTTT
TRBJ2-1 | . | once | TRBV4-3 | 16 | CASSQVLGASYNEQFF | TGCGCCAGCAGCCAAGTGTTGGGGGCGAGCTACAATGAGCAGTTCTTC
TRBJ1-1 | . | . | TRBV2 | 13 | CASSEGGNTEAFF | TGTGCCAGCAGTGAAGGGGGGAACACTGAAGCTTTCTTT
TRBJ2-7 | TRBD1 | . | TRBV5-1 | 14 | CASSQATGIYEQYF | TGCGCCAGCAGCCAGGCGACAGGGATCTACGAGCAGTACTTC
TRBJ2-3 | . | . | TRBV29-1 | 13 | CSVDRSSTDTQYF | TGCAGCGTTGATAGGTCGAGCACAGATACGCAGTATTTT
TRBJ2-3 | . | . | TRBV4-2 | 16 | CASSQDMLVSSDTQYF | TGTGCCAGCAGCCAAGATATGCTAGTGAGTTCGGATACGCAGTATTTT
TRBJ2-3 | . | . | TRBV12-5 | 17 | CATHPTPTGFRTDTQYF | TGTGCTACCCACCCGACCCCAACAGGGTTTCGTACAGATACGCAGTATTTT
TRBJ1-2 | TRBD1 | . | TRBV4-1 | 14 | CASSHLGQDYGYTF | TGCGCCAGCAGCCACTTGGGACAGGACTATGGCTACACCTTC
TRBJ2-2 | . | . | TRBV5-4 | 16 | CASSIKRAPNTGELFF | TGTGCCAGCAGCATCAAGCGGGCCCCGAACACCGGGGAGCTGTTTTTT
TRBJ2-1 | . | once | TRBV7-9 | 12 | CASSIRRDEQFF | TGTGCCAGCAGCATTAGGCGGGATGAGCAGTTCTTC
TRBJ2-3 | TRBD2 | . | TRBV7-9 | 15 | CASSLSSSGQDTQYF | TGTGCCAGCAGCTTAAGTTCTAGCGGTCAAGATACGCAGTATTTT
TRBJ1-1 | . | . | TRBV19 | 13 | CASSIDVNTEAFF | TGTGCCAGTAGTATCGACGTGAACACTGAAGCTTTCTTT
TRBJ1-5 | . | . | TRBV3-1/TRBV3-2 | 19 | CASSQDGHWLGYSNQPQHF | TGTGCCAGCAGCCAAGATGGACACTGGCTAGGGTATAGCAATCAGCCCCAGCATTTT
TRBJ2-7 | TRBD1 | . | TRBV19 | 13 | CATRDRGGYEQYF | TGTGCCACCCGGGACAGGGGAGGCTACGAGCAGTACTTC
TRBJ1-5 | . | . | TRBV23-1 | 21 | CASSQQCHIGTGRGSVQPQHF | TGCGCCAGCAGTCAACAGTGTCATATTGGTACAGGGCGCGGATCCGTTCAGCCCCAGCATTTT